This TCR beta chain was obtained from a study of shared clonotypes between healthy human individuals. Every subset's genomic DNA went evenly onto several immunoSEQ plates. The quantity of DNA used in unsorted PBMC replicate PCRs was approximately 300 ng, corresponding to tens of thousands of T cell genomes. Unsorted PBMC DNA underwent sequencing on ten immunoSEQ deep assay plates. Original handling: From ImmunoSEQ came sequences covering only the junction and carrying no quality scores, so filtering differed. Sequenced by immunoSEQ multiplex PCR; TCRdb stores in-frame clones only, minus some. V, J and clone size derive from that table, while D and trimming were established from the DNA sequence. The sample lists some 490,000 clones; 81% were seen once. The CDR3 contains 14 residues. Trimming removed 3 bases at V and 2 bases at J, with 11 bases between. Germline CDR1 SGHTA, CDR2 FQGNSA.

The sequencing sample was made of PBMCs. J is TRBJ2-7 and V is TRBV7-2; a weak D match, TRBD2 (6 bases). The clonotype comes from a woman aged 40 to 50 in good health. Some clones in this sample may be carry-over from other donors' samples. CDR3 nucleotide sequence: TGTGCCAGCAGCTTCCCGGGACTTACCTACGAGCAGTACTTC. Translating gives CASSFPGLTYEQYF.